This T cell receptor (beta chain) was recorded in a study of cytomegalovirus exposure and HLA in healthy donors. This CDR3 has 15 amino acids. The germline CDR1 and CDR2 sequences are MNHNS and SASEGT. V lost 3 bases to trimming and J lost 1 base; unmatched junction nucleotides: 3. Vbeta (60) and Jbeta (13) primers were used in the PCR. TCRdb's copy holds only in-frame clones and misses some; the assay was immunoSEQ multiplex PCR. The sample lists roughly 66,000 clones, roughly 74% occurring once. The chain employs TRBV6-1 and TRBJ2-3, with 8 bases identical to TRBD2. Sample: PBMCs. The clonotype was recovered from a man between 18 and 35 years old in good health and CMV-seropositive. CDR3 protein: CASSEAGGGTDTQYF. The CDR3 DNA reads TGTGCCAGCAGTGAGGCGGGGGGCGGCACAGATACGCAGTATTTT.